Sequencing of this T cell receptor (beta chain) was carried out in a study of identifying expanded T cells in peripheral blood. For this clone: The antigen is undetermined.

Findings and limits, study-wide: Differentially abundant clones: roughly 1.2 between replicates, 16.4 at roughly 15 days, under 25 at four. Two-week clone count variance significantly increased as total template count grew.

This CDR3 is 17 amino acids long. Germline CDR1 LNHDA, CDR2 SQIVND (reference sequence). V was trimmed by 3 bases and J by 0 bases, leaving 15 bases between them. Healthy donors had no documented immune events, such as infections, while sampled. Clones were read by immunoSEQ multiplex PCR, and TCRdb kept only the in-frame ones, dropping some. This sample yields some 78,000 clones, of which roughly 91% are seen a single time; roughly 19% belongs to the top ten. Sequencing was performed on blood. The J gene is TRBJ1-5, the V gene TRBV19; D is perhaps TRBD1 (5 bases). The TCR originated in a person aged 18 to 75 in good health. The DNA of the CDR3 is TGTGCCAGTAGTATCCCCGGACACGAATATAGCAATCAGCCCCAGCATTTT. Amino acid sequence: CASSIPGHEYSNQPQHF.